What follows are 29 T cell receptor beta chains derived from one specimen sequenced in a study of Graves' ophthalmopathy and Graves' hyperthyroidism. The study amplified TCR beta CDR3 regions using RNA transcripts. Amplification began with first-round RT-PCR using HTBI primers, then second-round multiplex PCR was performed. TCRdb passed the multiplex PCR reads through MiXCR, listing each CDR3 protein once. This sample carries over 150,000 distinct CDR3 sequences, roughly two fifths of them seen once, and the ten largest clones take under 7%. Sequencing input: peripheral blood. The receptors stem from a woman between 35 and 50 years old with Graves' ophthalmopathy.

There are a few counts of this clonotype. The chain recombines TRBV29-1 with TRBJ2-5; D gene ambiguous. V lost 5 bases and J lost 5, with 12 bases in between. Germline loops: CDR1 SQVTM, CDR2 ANQGSEA. The CDR3 runs to 12 residues. CDR3 nucleotide sequence: TGCAGCGTTCGACGGTCGCAGGAGACCCAGTACTTC. Encoded protein: CSVRRSQETQYF.

This clonotype was observed at least ten times. CDR3 protein: CASSLTSGPGYEQYF. The CDR3 DNA is TGTGCCAGCAGCTTAACGTCCGGGCCAGGGTACGAGCAGTACTTC. This chain links TRBV7-6 with TRBJ2-7, with a weak D call TRBD1 (5 bases). The V gene's germline CDR1 is SGHVS and CDR2 FNYEAQ. V shed 2 bases and J shed 4 bases, with 15 bases lying between them. The CDR3 runs to 15 residues.

The rearrangement links TRBV6-5 to TRBJ1-1; D not certain. The CDR3 runs to 14 residues. In germline, CDR1 is MNHEY, CDR2 SVGAGI. V was pared by 2 bases and J by 4 bases, with 11 bases between. This CDR3 reads CASSYTRRTTEAFF. CDR3 sequence (DNA): TGTGCCAGCAGTTACACTAGGAGGACCACTGAAGCTTTCTTT.

In its sample, this clonotype was seen once. The rearrangement joins TRBV24-1 to TRBJ2-7; TRBD1 might be the D (5 bases). The length of the CDR3 is 13 residues. V lost 0 bases and J lost 4, with 6 bases in between. Germline V lookup: CDR1 KGHDR, CDR2 SFDVKD. Written as DNA, the CDR3 is TGTGCCACCAGTGATTTGGACAGATACGAGCAGTACTTC. This translates into CATSDLDRYEQYF.

This clonotype was seen at least ten times. The rearrangement joins TRBV28 to TRBJ2-6; D not certain. This CDR3 comprises 16 residues. Germline values: CDR1 MDHEN, CDR2 SYDVKM. Trimming removed 5 bases from V and 0 bases from J, with 11 bases in between. Here the CDR3 reads CASSRRLSSGANVLTF. In DNA, the CDR3 is TGTGCCAGCAGTCGTCGACTGAGCTCTGGGGCCAACGTCCTGACTTTC.

CDR3 loop: CASSLGHPDVLTF. CDR3 sequence (DNA): TGTGCCAGCAGTTTAGGGCATCCCGACGTCCTGACTTTC. The rearrangement links TRBV28 to TRBJ2-6; no clear D gene. The V end lost 2 bases, the J end lost 11 bases, and 10 bases lay between the germline ends. Germline loops: CDR1 MDHEN, CDR2 SYDVKM. The length of the CDR3 is 13 residues.

In this sample, this clonotype turned up many times. The rearrangement links TRBV18 to TRBJ1-3; possible D gene TRBD1, 6 bases. V was cut by 0 bases and J by 3 bases, with 12 bases left in between. The CDR3 covers 16 residues. The germline V gene encodes CDR1 KGHSH and CDR2 LQKENI. In DNA, the CDR3 is TGTGCCAGCTCACCACCGAACAGGGCGAGTGGAAACACCATATATTTT. Residues: CASSPPNRASGNTIYF. Full variable domain (outside the CDR3, taken from reference TRBV18 and TRBJ1-3): NAGVMQNPRHLVRRRGQEARLRCSPMKGHSHVYWYRQLPEEGLKFMVYLQKENIIDESGMPKERFSAEFPKEGPSILRIQQVVRGDSAAYFCASSPPNRASGNTIYFGEGSWLTVV.

The V and J genes are TRBV28 and TRBJ1-5; no firm D call. Trimming removed 7 bases at V and 7 bases at J, with 23 bases between. The CDR3 extends over 16 amino acids. In germline, CDR1 is MDHEN, CDR2 SYDVKM. In DNA form, the CDR3 reads TGTGCCAGCACCCTATCCACCGGGTCCACCCCGCAGCCCCAGCATTTT. Translated, it gives CASTLSTGSTPQPQHF.

This clonotype was observed at least ten times. The chain uses TRBV12-3 or TRBV12-4 and TRBJ1-5; D unclear. The CDR3 spans 11 residues. Trimming shortened V by 5 bases and J by 5 bases, and 4 bases separated the two germline ends. CDR3 residues: CASSTDQPQHF. In DNA form, the CDR3 reads TGTGCCAGCAGTACAGATCAGCCCCAGCATTTT.

The table lists this clonotype with many counts. The gene calls are TRBV12-5 and TRBJ1-5, with 9 bases that match TRBD1. Germline CDR1 LGHNT, CDR2 FRNRAP. The junction had 4 bases not matched to a gene; V was cut back by 7 bases and J by 0 bases. This CDR3 has 15 amino acids. The CDR3, as DNA: TGTGCTAGTGCGACAGGGGGGATTAGCAATCAGCCCCAGCATTTT. It encodes CASATGGISNQPQHF.

This sequence joins TRBV12-3 or TRBV12-4 and TRBJ2-5, with 14 bases fitting TRBD2. The CDR3 totals 17 residues. Trimming took 5 bases from V and 5 from J; bases not matched to a gene: 10. In nucleotides, the CDR3 is TGTGCCAGCAGTCCGGGACTAGCGGGAGTGTTGGGGGAGACCCAGTACTTC. Translating gives CASSPGLAGVLGETQYF.

This clonotype was recorded many times. The rearrangement joins TRBV30 to TRBJ1-3; D unresolved. Trimming cost V 0 bases and J 1 base, with 7 bases left between them. The CDR3 runs 14 residues. Germline V gene sequence: CDR1 GTSNPN, CDR2 SVGIG (reference sequence). CDR3 residues: CAWSVAYSGNTIYF. The CDR3 nucleotides read TGTGCCTGGAGTGTAGCTTATTCTGGAAACACCATATATTTT.

The gene calls are TRBV19 and TRBJ2-7; maybe TRBD2 (6 bases). CDR1 and CDR2 from the germline V gene are LNHDA and SQIVND (reference sequence). V lost 8 bases and J 7 bases, leaving 21 bases between the germline ends. The length of the CDR3 is 14 residues. The CDR3 region has the DNA TGTGCCAGTTCCGGGACTCCCGAGTCTTGGGAGCAGTACTTC. The encoded protein is CASSGTPESWEQYF.

In its sample, this clonotype was seen many times. The rearrangement joins TRBV6-2 or TRBV6-3 to TRBJ1-5; D remains ambiguous. CDR3 size: 14 residues. V was shortened by 6 bases and J by 2 bases, with 11 bases between the two germline ends. CDR1 is MNHEY, CDR2 SVGEGT, per germline. The CDR3 DNA follows: TGTGCCAGCAGCCCCTGGGGTGGCAATCAGCCCCAGCATTTT. Protein product: CASSPWGGNQPQHF.

The rearrangement uses TRBV6-2 or TRBV6-3 and TRBJ2-5; 11 positions match TRBD1. Trimming at V came to 5 bases and at J to 2 bases, leaving 7 bases not matched to a gene. The CDR3 runs 16 residues. Per germline, CDR1 MNHEY and CDR2 SVGEGT. The CDR3 DNA sequence: TGTGCCAGCAGTCCGGGACAGGGGGACTCACAAGAGACCCAGTACTTC. It specifies CASSPGQGDSQETQYF.

This chain links TRBV6-5 with TRBJ2-7, with 10 bases lining up with TRBD2. V shed 4 bases and J 0 bases; nucleotides not matched to a gene: 6. The CDR3 is 16 amino acids. Germline lookup yields CDR1 MNHEY and CDR2 SVGAGI. The CDR3 spells CASSLGPSGSSYEQYF. The CDR3, as DNA: TGTGCCAGCAGTTTGGGCCCTAGCGGGAGCTCCTACGAGCAGTACTTC.

The rearrangement links TRBV6-5 to TRBJ1-5; D gene ambiguous. The CDR3 runs to 15 residues. Looked up from germline, CDR1 is MNHEY and CDR2 is SVGAGI. V dropped 2 bases and J dropped 7 bases, with 15 bases sitting between them. CDR3 in amino acids: CASSYTGQAGQPQHF. DNA of the CDR3: TGTGCCAGCAGTTACACCGGCCAGGCCGGACAGCCCCAGCATTTT.

This clonotype was seen at least ten times. This sequence joins TRBV20-1 and TRBJ1-5; the D is unclear. Germline CDR1 DFQATT, CDR2 SNEGSKA (reference sequence). The CDR3 is made up of 13 amino acids. V shed 5 bases and J shed 0 bases, with 8 bases lying between them. Written as DNA, the CDR3 is TGCAGTGCTTACAGAGATAGCAATCAGCCCCAGCATTTT. It specifies CSAYRDSNQPQHF.

This clonotype has ten or more counts. The CDR3 nucleotides are TGCAGTGCTAGAGCAGGGACAGTCAACACTGAAGCTTTCTTT. Translation: CSARAGTVNTEAFF. V is TRBV20-1 and J is TRBJ1-1, with 7 bases matching TRBD1. V lost 1 base, J lost 2 bases, and 4 bases stayed unmatched. This CDR3 region has 14 residues. Germline assignment: CDR1 DFQATT and CDR2 SNEGSKA (reference sequence).

This clonotype was recorded once. The chain links TRBV12-5 to TRBJ1-5; 8 bases fit TRBD1. Trimming removed 5 bases from V and 5 bases from J; junction bases left unmatched: 5. Germline CDR1 and CDR2: LGHNT and FRNRAP. CDR3 size: 14 residues. DNA of the CDR3: TGTGCTAGTGGTATGGACAGGGATGATCAGCCCCAGCATTTT. Translated, it gives CASGMDRDDQPQHF. Complete variable domain (other parts from reference TRBV12-5 and TRBJ1-5): DARVTQTPRHKVTEMGQEVTMRCQPILGHNTVFWYRQTMMQGLELLAYFRNRAPLDDSGMPKDRFSAEMPDATLATLKIQPSEPRDSAVYFCASGMDRDDQPQHFGDGTRLSIL.

This clonotype came up many times. The J gene is TRBJ1-4, the V gene TRBV7-8; D remains ambiguous. Germline V gives CDR1 SGHVS, CDR2 FQNEAQ. The CDR3 sequence is 12 residues long. V lost 5 bases, J lost 9 bases, and 10 bases lay in between. For the CDR3, the DNA is TGTGCCAGCAGCCCAATCCCACAAAAACTGTTTTTT. It translates to CASSPIPQKLFF.

The rearrangement uses TRBV6-5 and TRBJ1-2; D not resolved. The germline V gene encodes CDR1 MNHEY and CDR2 SVGAGI. CDR3 length: 15 amino acids. V was shortened by 4 bases and J by 4 bases, with 16 bases between the two germline ends. The CDR3 nucleotides are TGTGCCAGCAGTTTCAGGTCCGCTTCGACCTATGGCTACACCTTC. This encodes CASSFRSASTYGYTF.

This clonotype was seen many times. CDR3 residues: CASRTGANIQYF. CDR3 in DNA: TGTGCCAGCAGGACAGGAGCAAACATTCAGTACTTC. V and J are TRBV2 and TRBJ2-4; maybe TRBD1 (6 bases). V lost 6 bases and J lost 6, with 9 bases in between. The CDR3 is 12 amino acids. The germline gives CDR1 SNHLY, CDR2 FYNNEI. The whole variable domain, filled in from reference TRBV2 and TRBJ2-4, reads EPEVTQTPSHQVTQMGQEVILRCVPISNHLYFYWYRQILGQKVEFLVSFYNNEISEKSEIFDDQFSVERPDGSNFTLKIRSTKLEDSAMYFCASRTGANIQYFGAGTRLSVL.

This clonotype was picked up many times. The V call is TRBV3-1, the J call TRBJ1-3; D unresolved. The CDR3 is made up of 14 amino acids. Germline CDR1 and CDR2: LGHDT and YNNKEL (reference sequence). V lost 5 bases, J lost 0 bases, and 8 bases lay in between. CDR3 nucleotide sequence: TGTGCCAGCAGCGACGGGAGCTCTGGAAACACCATATATTTT. Translating gives CASSDGSSGNTIYF. The entire variable domain, with the rest obtained from reference TRBV3-1 and TRBJ1-3, is as follows: DTAVSQTPKYLVTQMGNDKSIKCEQNLGHDTMYWYKQDSKKFLKIMFSYNNKELIINETVPNRFSPKSPDKAHLNLHINSLELGDSAVYFCASSDGSSGNTIYFGEGSWLTVV.

The chain is built from TRBV20-1 and TRBJ2-7, with a tentative D call TRBD1 (6 bases). Germline V gene lookup returns CDR1 DFQATT and CDR2 SNEGSKA (reference sequence). Trimming took 3 bases from V and 6 from J, leaving 12 bases between them. The CDR3 runs 12 residues. DNA for the CDR3: TGCAGTGCTAGTCCCCGGGACATCGAGCAGTACTTC. Translation: CSASPRDIEQYF.

Comments on this clonotype: At one end, the junction sequence differs from germline, possibly due to a read error. The chain uses TRBV27 and TRBJ1-1, with D maybe TRBD1 (5 bases). The CDR3 is made up of 12 amino acids. Looked up from germline, CDR1 is MNHEY and CDR2 is SMNVEV (reference sequence). The CDR3 coding sequence is TGTGCCAGCAGTCACCCAGGGACTGGAGCTTTCTTT. Amino acids: CASSHPGTGAFF.

This clonotype has only a few counts. The chain links TRBV20-1 to TRBJ2-5, with 8 positions matching TRBD1. The CDR3 sequence is 13 residues long. V lost 6 bases to trimming and J lost 2 bases; unmatched junction nucleotides: 5. Germline lookup yields CDR1 DFQATT and CDR2 SNEGSKA (reference sequence). The CDR3 region is CSARGRRQETQYF. CDR3 in DNA: TGCAGTGCCAGGGGGCGACGGCAAGAGACCCAGTACTTC.

The chain uses TRBV11-3 and TRBJ2-5; TRBD2 is a possible D gene (5 bases). V shed 5 bases and J shed 4 bases, with 11 bases lying between them. The CDR3 covers 13 residues. Germline V lookup: CDR1 SGHNT, CDR2 YENEEA. CDR3 bases: TGTGCCAGCAGCATGGGAGATCCAGAGACCCAGTACTTC. Its protein is CASSMGDPETQYF. Drawing the rest from reference TRBV11-3 and TRBJ2-5, the complete variable domain is EAGVVQSPRYKIIEKKQPVAFWCNPISGHNTLYWYLQNLGQGPELLIRYENEEAVDDSQLPKDRFSAERLKGVDSTLKIQPAELGDSAVYLCASSMGDPETQYFGPGTRLLVL.

The chain combines TRBV9 with TRBJ2-7, with 14 nucleotides matching TRBD2. This CDR3 contains 19 residues. V was pared by 1 base and J by 4 bases, with 13 bases of the junction left unmatched. The germline gives CDR1 SGDLS, CDR2 YYNGEE. The CDR3 nucleotides read TGTGCCAGCAGCGTACGCAGCCTCGGGACTAGCGGGAGTAAGTACGAGCAGTACTTC. Translating gives CASSVRSLGTSGSKYEQYF.